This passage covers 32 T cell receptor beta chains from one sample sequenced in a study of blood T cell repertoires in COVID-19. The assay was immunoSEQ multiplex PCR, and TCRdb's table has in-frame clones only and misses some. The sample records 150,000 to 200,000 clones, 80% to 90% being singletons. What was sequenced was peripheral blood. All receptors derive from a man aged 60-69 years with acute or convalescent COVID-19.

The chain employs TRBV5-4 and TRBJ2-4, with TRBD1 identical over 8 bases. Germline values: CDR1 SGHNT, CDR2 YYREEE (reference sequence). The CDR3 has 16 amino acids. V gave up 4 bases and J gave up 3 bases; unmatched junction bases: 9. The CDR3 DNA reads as TGTGCCAGCAGCCCGGAAGGACAGGGAGTCAAAAACATTCAGTACTTC. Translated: CASSPEGQGVKNIQYF.

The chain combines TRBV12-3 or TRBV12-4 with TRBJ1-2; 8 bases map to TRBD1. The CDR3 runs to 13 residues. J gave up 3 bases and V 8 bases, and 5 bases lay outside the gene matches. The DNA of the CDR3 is TGTGCCAGCTCGGACAGGGTAGACTATGGCTACACCTTC. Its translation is CASSDRVDYGYTF.

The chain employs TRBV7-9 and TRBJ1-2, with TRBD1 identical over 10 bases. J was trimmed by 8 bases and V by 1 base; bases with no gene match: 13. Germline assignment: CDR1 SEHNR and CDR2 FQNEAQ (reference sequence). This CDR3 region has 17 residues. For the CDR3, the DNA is TGTGCCAGCAGCTTAGAAATCAGCACAGGACAGGGGGGAGGCTACACCTTC. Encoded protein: CASSLEISTGQGGGYTF.

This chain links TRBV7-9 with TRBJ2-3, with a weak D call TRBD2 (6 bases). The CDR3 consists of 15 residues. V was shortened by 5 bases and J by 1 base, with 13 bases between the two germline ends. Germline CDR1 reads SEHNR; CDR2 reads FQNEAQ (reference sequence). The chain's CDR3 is CASSSPGLRTDTQYF. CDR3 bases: TGTGCCAGCAGCAGCCCGGGACTCCGCACAGATACGCAGTATTTT.

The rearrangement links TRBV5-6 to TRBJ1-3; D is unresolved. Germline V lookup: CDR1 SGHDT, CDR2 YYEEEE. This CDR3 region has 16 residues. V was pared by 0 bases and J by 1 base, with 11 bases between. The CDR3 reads CASSLAVTSSGNTIYF. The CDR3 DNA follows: TGTGCCAGCAGCTTGGCCGTCACTTCTTCTGGAAACACCATATATTTT.

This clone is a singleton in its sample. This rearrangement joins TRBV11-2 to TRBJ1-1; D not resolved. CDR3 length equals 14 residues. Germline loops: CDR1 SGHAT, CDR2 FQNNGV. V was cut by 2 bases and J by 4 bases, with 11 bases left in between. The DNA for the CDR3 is TGTGCCAGCAGCTTATCCTCCCCGTGCACTGAAGCTTTCTTT. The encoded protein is CASSLSSPCTEAFF.

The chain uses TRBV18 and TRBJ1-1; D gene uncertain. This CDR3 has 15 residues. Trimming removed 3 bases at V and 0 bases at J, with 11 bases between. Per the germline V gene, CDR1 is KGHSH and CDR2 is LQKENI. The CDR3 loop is CASSPFREMNTEAFF. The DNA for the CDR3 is TGTGCCAGCTCACCTTTTCGGGAAATGAACACTGAAGCTTTCTTT.

CDR3 nucleotides: TGTGCCAGCAGCGTAGGTCTGGGGCTCGGTGAAGCTTTCTTT. This sequence encodes CASSVGLGLGEAFF. The chain combines TRBV9 with TRBJ1-1; TRBD1 is a possible D gene (5 bases). The V end was cut by 0 bases, the J end by 7 bases, with 13 bases between. The CDR3 runs 14 residues. Germline-derived CDR1 and CDR2 are SGDLS and YYNGEE. The full variable domain, rest sourced from reference TRBV9 and TRBJ1-1, is DSGVTQTPKHLITATGQRVTLRCSPRSGDLSVYWYQQSLDQGLQFLIQYYNGEERAKGNILERFSAQQFPDLHSELNLSSLELGDSALYFCASSVGLGLGEAFFGQGTRLTVV.

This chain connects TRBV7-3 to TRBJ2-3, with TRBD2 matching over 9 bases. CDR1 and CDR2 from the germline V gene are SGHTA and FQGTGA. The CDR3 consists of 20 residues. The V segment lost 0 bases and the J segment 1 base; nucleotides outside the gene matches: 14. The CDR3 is CASSLTGLRGGLRRTDTQYF. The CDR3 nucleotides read TGTGCCAGCAGCTTAACTGGTTTGCGGGGGGGCCTGCGACGCACAGATACGCAGTATTTT.

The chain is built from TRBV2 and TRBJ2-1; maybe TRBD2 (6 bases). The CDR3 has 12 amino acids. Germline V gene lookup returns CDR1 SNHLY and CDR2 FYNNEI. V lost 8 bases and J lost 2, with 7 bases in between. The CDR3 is CASGRTYNEQFF. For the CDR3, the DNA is TGTGCCAGCGGGAGGACCTACAATGAGCAGTTCTTC.

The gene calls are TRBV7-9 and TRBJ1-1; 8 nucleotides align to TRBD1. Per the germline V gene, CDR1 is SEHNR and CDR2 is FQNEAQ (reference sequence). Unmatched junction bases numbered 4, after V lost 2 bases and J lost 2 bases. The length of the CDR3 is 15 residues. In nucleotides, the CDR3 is TGTGCCAGCAGCTTAAGGGCAGGGGGCAACACTGAAGCTTTCTTT. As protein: CASSLRAGGNTEAFF.

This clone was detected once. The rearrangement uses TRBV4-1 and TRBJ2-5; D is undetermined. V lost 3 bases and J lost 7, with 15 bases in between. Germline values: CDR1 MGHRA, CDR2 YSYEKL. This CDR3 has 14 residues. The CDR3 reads CASSHPLEESTQYF. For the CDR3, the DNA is TGCGCCAGCAGCCACCCGCTAGAAGAGTCGACCCAGTACTTC.

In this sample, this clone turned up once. The CDR3 region has the DNA TGCGCCAGCACCGCATACCCGACAGGGAATTCACCCCTCCACTTT. Its translation is CASTAYPTGNSPLHF. The genes are TRBV5-1 and TRBJ1-6, with 7 bases fitting TRBD1. This CDR3 is 15 amino acids long. CDR1 and CDR2 from the germline V gene are SGHRS and YFSETQ. The ends lost 6 bases at V and 7 bases at J; junction bases unmatched: 10.

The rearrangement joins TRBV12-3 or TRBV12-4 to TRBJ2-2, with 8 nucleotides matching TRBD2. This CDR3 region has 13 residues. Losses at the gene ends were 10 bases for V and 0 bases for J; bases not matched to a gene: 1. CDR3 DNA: TGTGCCACCGGGGGGGCGAACACCGGGGAGCTGTTTTTT. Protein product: CATGGANTGELFF.

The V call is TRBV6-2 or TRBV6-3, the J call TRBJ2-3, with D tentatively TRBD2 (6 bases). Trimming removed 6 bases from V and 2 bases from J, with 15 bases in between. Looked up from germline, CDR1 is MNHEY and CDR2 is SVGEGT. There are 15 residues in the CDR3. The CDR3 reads CASSPGGTFTDTQYF. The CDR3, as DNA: TGTGCCAGCAGCCCCGGGGGAACTTTCACAGATACGCAGTATTTT.

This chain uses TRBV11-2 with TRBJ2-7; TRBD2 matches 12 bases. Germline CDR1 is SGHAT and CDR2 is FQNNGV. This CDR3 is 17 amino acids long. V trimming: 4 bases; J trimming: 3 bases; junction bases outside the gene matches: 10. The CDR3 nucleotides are TGTGCCAGCAGCTCCCGTCCCGGACTAGCGGGACACTACGAGCAGTACTTC. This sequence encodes CASSSRPGLAGHYEQYF.

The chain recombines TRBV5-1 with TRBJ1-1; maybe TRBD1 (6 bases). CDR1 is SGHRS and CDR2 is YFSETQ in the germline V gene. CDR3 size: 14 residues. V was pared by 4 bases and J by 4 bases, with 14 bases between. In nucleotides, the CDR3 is TGCGCCAGCAGCAGGCTGGAAGGGGGCACTGAAGCTTTCTTT. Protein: CASSRLEGGTEAFF.

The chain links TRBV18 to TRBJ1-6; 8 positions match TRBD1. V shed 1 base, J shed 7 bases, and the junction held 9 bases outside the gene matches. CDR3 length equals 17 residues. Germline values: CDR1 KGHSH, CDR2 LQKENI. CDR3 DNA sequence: TGTGCCAGCTCACCACAGGCGGGGACAGGAAAAAATTCACCCCTCCACTTT. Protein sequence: CASSPQAGTGKNSPLHF. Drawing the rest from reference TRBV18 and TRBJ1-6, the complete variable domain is NAGVMQNPRHLVRRRGQEARLRCSPMKGHSHVYWYRQLPEEGLKFMVYLQKENIIDESGMPKERFSAEFPKEGPSILRIQQVVRGDSAAYFCASSPQAGTGKNSPLHFGNGTRLTVT.

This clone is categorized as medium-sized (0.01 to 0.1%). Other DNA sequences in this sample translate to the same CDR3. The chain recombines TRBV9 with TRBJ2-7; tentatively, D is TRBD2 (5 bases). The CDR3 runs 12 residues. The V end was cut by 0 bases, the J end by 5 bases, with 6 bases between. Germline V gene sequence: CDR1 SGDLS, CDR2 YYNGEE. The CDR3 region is CASSVGGNEQYF. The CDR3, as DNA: TGTGCCAGCAGCGTAGGAGGGAACGAGCAGTACTTC.

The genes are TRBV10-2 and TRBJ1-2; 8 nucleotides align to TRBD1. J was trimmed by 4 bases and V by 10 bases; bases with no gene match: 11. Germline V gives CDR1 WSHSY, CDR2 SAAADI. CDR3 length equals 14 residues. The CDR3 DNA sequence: TGCGCCATTTGGGGCACAGGGGGGACCTATGGCTACACCTTC. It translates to CAIWGTGGTYGYTF.

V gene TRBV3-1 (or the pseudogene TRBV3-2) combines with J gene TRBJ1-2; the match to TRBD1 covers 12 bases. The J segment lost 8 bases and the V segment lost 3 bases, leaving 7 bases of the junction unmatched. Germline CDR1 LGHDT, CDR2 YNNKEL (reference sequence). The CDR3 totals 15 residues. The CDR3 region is CASSHRDRGRGGYTF. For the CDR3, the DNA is TGTGCCAGCAGCCACCGGGACAGGGGGCGCGGAGGCTACACCTTC.

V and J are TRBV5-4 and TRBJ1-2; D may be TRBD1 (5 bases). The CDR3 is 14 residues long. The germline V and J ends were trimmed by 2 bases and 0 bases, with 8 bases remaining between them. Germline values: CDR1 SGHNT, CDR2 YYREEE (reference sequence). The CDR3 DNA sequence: TGTGCCAGCAGCTTTGACAGTACTAACTATGGCTACACCTTC. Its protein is CASSFDSTNYGYTF.

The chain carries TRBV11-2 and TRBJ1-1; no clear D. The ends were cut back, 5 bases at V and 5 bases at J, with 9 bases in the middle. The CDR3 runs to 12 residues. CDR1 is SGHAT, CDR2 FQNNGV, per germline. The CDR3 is CASSRIETEAFF. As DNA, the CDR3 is TGTGCCAGCAGCCGCATCGAGACTGAAGCTTTCTTT.

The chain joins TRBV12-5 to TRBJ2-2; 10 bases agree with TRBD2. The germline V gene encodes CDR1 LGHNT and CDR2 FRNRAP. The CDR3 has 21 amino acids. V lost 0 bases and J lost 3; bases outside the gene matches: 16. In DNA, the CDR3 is TGTGCTAGTGGTTTGGTCCAGCGGGGGGGCCTGTGGGATATTCACACCGGGGAGCTGTTTTTT. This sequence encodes CASGLVQRGGLWDIHTGELFF.

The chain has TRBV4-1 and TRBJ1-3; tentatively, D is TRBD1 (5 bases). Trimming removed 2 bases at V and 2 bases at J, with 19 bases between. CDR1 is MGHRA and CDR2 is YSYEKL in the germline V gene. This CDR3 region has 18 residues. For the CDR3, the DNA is TGCGCCAGCAGCCAACTCCCCCCGGGGCGGGGTACTGGAAACACCATATATTTT. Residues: CASSQLPPGRGTGNTIYF.

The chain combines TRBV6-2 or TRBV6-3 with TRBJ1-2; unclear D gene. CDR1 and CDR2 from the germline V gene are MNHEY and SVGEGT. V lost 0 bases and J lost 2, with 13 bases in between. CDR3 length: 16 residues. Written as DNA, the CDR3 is TGTGCCAGCAGTTACTCTCAGGCAGGAACCAACTATGGCTACACCTTC. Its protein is CASSYSQAGTNYGYTF.

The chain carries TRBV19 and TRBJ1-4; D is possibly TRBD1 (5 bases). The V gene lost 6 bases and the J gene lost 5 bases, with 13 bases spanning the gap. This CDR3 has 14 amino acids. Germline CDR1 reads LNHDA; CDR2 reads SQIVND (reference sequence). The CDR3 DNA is TGTGCCAGTAGGATGACATGGGGCAATGAAAAACTGTTTTTT. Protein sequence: CASRMTWGNEKLFF.

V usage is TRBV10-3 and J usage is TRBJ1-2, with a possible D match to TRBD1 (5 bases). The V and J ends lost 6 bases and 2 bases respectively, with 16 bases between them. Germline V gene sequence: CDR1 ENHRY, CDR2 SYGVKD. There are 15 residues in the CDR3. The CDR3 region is CAISEGGRGNYGYTF. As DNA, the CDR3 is TGTGCCATCAGCGAAGGAGGACGGGGGAACTATGGCTACACCTTC.

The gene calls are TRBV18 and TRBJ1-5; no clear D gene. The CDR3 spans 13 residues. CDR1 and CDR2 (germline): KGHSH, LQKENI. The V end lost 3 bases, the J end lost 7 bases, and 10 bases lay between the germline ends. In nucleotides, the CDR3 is TGTGCCAGCTCACCCGGGTTTTCACAGCCCCAGCATTTT. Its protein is CASSPGFSQPQHF.

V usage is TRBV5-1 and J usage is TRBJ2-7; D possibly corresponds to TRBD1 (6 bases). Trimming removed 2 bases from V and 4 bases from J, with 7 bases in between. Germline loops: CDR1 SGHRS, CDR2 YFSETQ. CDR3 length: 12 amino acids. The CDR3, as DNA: TGCGCCAGCAGCTTACAGGGTTACGAGCAGTACTTC. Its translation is CASSLQGYEQYF.

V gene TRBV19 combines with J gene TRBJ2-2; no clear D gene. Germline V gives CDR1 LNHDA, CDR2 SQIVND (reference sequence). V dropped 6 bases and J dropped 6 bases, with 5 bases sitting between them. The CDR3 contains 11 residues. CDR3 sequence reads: CASRVAGELFF. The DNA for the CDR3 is TGTGCCAGTAGAGTAGCCGGGGAGCTGTTTTTT. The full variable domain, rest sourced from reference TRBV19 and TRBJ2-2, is DGGITQSPKYLFRKEGQNVTLSCEQNLNHDAMYWYRQDPGQGLRLIYYSQIVNDFQKGDIAEGYSVSREKKESFPLTVTSAQKNPTAFYLCASRVAGELFFGEGSRLTVL.

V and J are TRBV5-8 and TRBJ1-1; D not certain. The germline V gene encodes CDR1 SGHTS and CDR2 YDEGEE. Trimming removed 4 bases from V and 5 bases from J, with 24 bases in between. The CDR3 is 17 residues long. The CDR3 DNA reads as TGTGCCAGCAGCCCCTACCCCGGGAGTGGGGTGACGACTGAAGCTTTCTTT. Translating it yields CASSPYPGSGVTTEAFF.